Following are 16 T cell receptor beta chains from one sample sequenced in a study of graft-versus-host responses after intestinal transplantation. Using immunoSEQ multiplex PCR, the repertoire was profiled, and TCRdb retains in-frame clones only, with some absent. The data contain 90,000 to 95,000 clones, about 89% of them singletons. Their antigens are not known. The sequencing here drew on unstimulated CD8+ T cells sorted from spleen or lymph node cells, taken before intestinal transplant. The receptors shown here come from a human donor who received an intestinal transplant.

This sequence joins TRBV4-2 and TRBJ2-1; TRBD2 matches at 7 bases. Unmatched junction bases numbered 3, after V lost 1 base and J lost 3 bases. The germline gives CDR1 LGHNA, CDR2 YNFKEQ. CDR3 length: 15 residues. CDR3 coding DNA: TGTGCCAGCAGCCAAGTTGGGGGGGGCTACAATGAGCAGTTCTTC. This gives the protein CASSQVGGGYNEQFF.

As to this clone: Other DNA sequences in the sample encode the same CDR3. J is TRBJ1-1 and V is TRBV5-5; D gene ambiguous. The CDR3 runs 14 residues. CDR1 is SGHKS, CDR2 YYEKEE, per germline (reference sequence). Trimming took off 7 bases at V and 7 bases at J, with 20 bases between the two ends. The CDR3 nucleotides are TGTGCCAGCGGCTACGGGCCTACTCGTCTTGAAGCTTTCTTT. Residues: CASGYGPTRLEAFF.

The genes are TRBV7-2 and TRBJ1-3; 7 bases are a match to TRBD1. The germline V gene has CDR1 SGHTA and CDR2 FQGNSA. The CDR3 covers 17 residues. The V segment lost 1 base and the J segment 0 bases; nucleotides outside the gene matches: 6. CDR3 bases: TGTGCCAGCAGCTTAGTACCGGGACAGTACTCTGGAAACACCATATATTTT. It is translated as CASSLVPGQYSGNTIYF.

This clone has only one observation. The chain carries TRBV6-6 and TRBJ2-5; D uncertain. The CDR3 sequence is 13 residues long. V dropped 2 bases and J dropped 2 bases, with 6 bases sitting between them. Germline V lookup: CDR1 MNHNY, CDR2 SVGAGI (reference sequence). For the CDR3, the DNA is TGTGCCAGCAGTTACGACTTACAAGAGACCCAGTACTTC. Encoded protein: CASSYDLQETQYF.

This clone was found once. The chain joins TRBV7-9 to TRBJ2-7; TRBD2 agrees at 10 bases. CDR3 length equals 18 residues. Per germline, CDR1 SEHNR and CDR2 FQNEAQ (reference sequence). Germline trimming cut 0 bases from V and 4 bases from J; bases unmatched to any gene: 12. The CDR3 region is CASSLAPGSGGVSYEQYF. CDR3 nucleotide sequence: TGTGCCAGCAGCTTAGCCCCGGGGAGCGGGGGGGTGTCGTACGAGCAGTACTTC.

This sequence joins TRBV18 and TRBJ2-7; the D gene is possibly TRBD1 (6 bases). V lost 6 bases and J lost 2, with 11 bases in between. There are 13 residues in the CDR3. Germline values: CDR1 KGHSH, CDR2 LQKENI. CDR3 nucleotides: TGTGCCAGCTCTGAAGGGGGAACCTACGAGCAGTACTTC. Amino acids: CASSEGGTYEQYF.

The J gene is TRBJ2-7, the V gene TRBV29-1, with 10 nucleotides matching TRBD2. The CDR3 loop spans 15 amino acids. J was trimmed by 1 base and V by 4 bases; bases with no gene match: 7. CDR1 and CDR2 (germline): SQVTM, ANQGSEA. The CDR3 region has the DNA TGCAGCGTTGGGGGTCTAGCGGGAGCGTCCTACGAGCAGTACTTC. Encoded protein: CSVGGLAGASYEQYF.

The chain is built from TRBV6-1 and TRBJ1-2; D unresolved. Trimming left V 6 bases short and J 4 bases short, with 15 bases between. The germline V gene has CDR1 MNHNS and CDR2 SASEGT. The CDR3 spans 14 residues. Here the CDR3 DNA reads TGTGCCAGCAGCCCGACGGAAACGGGCTATGGCTACACCTTC. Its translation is CASSPTETGYGYTF.

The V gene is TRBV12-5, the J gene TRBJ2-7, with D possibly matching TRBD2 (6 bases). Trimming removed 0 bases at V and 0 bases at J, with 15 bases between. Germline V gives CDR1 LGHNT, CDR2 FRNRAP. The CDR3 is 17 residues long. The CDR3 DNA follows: TGTGCTAGTGGTTTGGTGGGGGACTCAAGGAGCTCCTACGAGCAGTACTTC. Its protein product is CASGLVGDSRSSYEQYF.

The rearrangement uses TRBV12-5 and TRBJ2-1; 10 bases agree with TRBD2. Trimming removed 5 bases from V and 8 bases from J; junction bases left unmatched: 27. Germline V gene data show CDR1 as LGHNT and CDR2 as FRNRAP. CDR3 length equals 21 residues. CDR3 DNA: TGTGCTAGTGGTCTACTACGACGTGCACCTTGGCTAGCGGGGGTACTCGATGAGCAGTTCTTC. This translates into CASGLLRRAPWLAGVLDEQFF.

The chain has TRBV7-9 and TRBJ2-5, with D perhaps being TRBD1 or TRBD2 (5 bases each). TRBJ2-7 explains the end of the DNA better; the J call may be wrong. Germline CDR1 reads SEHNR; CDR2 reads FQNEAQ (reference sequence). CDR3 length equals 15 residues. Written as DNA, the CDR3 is TGTGCCAGCAGCCTTCGTCTCGGGACGGGATACGAGCAGTACTTC. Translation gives CASSLRLGTGYEQYF.

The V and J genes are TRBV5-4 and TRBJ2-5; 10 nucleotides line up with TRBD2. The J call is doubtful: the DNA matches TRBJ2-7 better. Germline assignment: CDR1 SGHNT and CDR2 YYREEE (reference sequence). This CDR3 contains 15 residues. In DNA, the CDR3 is TGTGCCAGCAGCTTCCTAGCGGGGGACTCCTACGAGCAGTACTTC. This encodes CASSFLAGDSYEQYF.

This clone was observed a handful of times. This CDR3 is CASSYLVRDIPLELFF. CDR3 sequence (DNA): TGCGCCAGCAGTTATCTGGTTAGGGACATTCCTTTGGAGCTGTTTTTT. V is TRBV10-1 and J is TRBJ2-2; D might be TRBD1 (6 bases). V lost 5 bases to trimming and J lost 10 bases, with 23 bases between them. The CDR3 runs to 16 residues. Per germline, CDR1 WNHNN and CDR2 SYGVQD (reference sequence).

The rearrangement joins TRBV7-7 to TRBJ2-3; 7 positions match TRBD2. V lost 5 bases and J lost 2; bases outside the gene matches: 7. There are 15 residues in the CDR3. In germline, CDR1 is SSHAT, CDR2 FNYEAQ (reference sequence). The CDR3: CASSQSGETTDTQYF. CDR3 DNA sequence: TGTGCCAGCAGCCAGAGCGGGGAGACCACAGATACGCAGTATTTT. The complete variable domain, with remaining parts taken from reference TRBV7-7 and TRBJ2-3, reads GAGVSQSPRYKVTKRGQDVTLRCDPISSHATLYWYQQALGQGPEFLTYFNYEAQPDKSGLPSDRFSAERPEGSISTLTIQRTEQRDSAMYRCASSQSGETTDTQYFGPGTRLTVL.

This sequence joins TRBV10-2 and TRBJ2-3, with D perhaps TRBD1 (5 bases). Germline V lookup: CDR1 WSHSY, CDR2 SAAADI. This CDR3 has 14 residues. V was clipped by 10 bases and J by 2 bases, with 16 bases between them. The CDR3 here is CATYLGALTDTQYF. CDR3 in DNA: TGCGCCACCTACCTAGGGGCTCTCACAGATACGCAGTATTTT.

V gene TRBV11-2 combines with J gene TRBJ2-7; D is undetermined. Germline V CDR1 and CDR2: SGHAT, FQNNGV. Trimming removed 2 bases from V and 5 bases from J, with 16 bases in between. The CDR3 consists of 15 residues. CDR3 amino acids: CASSLIGSLSHEQYF. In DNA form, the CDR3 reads TGTGCCAGCAGCTTAATTGGGTCGCTGTCGCACGAGCAGTACTTC.